Below, one TCR beta chain is given with its context. Its antigen specificity is not known. One base away there is no much larger clone; base qualities are not given. Each collaborating institution followed its own protocols to collect whole blood in K2EDTA tubes. Collaborator samples were shipped for TCRbeta analysis as frozen whole blood, isolated PBMCs, or DNA extracted from either sample type. The data derive from a study of blood T cell repertoires in COVID-19 (dated by TCRdb to the early 2020s). The study in broad terms: Samples from collaborators originated in the United States, Italy and Spain and spanned both the acute and convalescent phases of COVID-19. Deeply sampled blood TCRbeta repertoires from subjects exposed to, actively infected with, or recovered from COVID-19 were included in the dataset. The prospective study material was composed of cDNA or gDNA derived from T cells, B-cell-depleted T cells, or PBMCs. The repertoires were made available in a free public database intended to serve as a resource for research on the immune response to SARS-CoV-2. Where HLA class I and class II types were available, the types were taken from metadata supplied by the sample provider, not from assay-based typing. The samples were drawn from the first 160 participants of the ongoing ImmuneRACE study and from 1,254 subjects provided by 6 global collaborators. Sample metadata almost always included a de-identified subject ID, COVID-19 status, age in years and sex.

TCRbeta CDR3 regions were amplified from genomic DNA using the immunoSEQ Assay, a bias-controlled multiplex PCR. In the original analysis: Within the assay, amplification of reference gene primers was used to estimate how many nucleated cells each sample contained. To quantify the absolute abundance of each unique TCRbeta CDR3 rearrangement, sequence reads were collapsed and filtered. For each sample, productive Simpson clonality was calculated by taking the square root of Simpson's diversity index across productive rearrangements. The table comes from immuneACCESS by way of TCRdb, which keeps in-frame sequences with V and J called. Part of the clones is missing from these tables; in studies checked, under half for an unresolved V gene and the rest for unknown reasons. The DNA gave D and trimming, while V, J and clone size come from that table. The sample data list around 100,000 clones, and more than 80% of these were observed just once. The ten most abundant clones make up around 32% of the sample.

Results and caveats for the whole study, not just this receptor: The quantity of clinical and demographic metadata differed by source and by participant and was supplied without curation.

From the cysteine up to the phenylalanine, the CDR3 has a length of 13 residues. Only the CDR3 DNA stays, 39 bases, in frame from base 1. The sample comprised peripheral blood. The V gene is TRBV21-1 and the J gene is TRBJ2-5; the DNA was not used to check the table's D call, TRBD1. TRBV21-1 is given as a pseudogene. This clonotype was sampled from a woman at least 80 years old with acute or convalescent COVID-19. The nucleotide sequence is given as TGTGCCAGCAGCAAGAGACAACAAGAGACCCAGTACTTC. The resulting protein is CASSKRQQETQYF.